This T cell receptor beta chain was documented in a study of cytomegalovirus exposure and HLA in healthy donors (dated 2017 in TCRdb). For context, the study as a whole: An earlier analysis of roughly 500 of the donors reported roughly 300 Gb of sequence data and 117 million unique TCR beta sequences from around 200 million T cells. An early release that covered about 600 HLA-typed donors contained 300 to 350 gigabases of sequencing data and tens of millions of unique TCR sequences. The genetic ancestry cluster associated with self-reported Caucasian donors included 81% of the roughly 380 genotyped donors. The aim of the study was to test whether cataloging public T cell receptors could identify signatures of past pathogen exposure. The study profiled the T cell repertoires of some 610 subjects by immunosequencing and related them to cytomegalovirus serostatus. Along with the roughly 670-subject first cohort, a separate validation cohort of over a hundred different subjects was used. The study combined high-throughput TCR immunosequencing, statistical association of individual TCRs with disease status, and machine learning to predict cytomegalovirus infection status. A later analysis re-analyzed previously published TCR beta repertoires from 666 donors and added high-resolution HLA genotyping to study TCR occurrence patterns. In the later analysis, no new phenotypic data were used to find candidate immune exposures; instead, reliance was placed on TCR beta sequences and their occurrence across donors. An earlier analysis of a few hundred of the donors applied high-throughput TCR beta sequencing to assess whether each TCR beta V gene segment acted as functional or pseudogenic. Donor age, sex, ethnicity and CMV serostatus were collected together with the repertoire data. Genome-wide SNP genotypes for about 60% of the roughly 670 donors were used in a later genetic analysis, which treated that subset as a discovery cohort. Every discovery cohort repertoire had been produced on one sequencing platform. Both class I and class II loci were covered by HLA typing, at four-digit resolution. The number of donors typed differed by locus, with 629-630 for A, B, C, DRB1 and DQB1, about 500 for DQA1, about 610 for DPA1, and over 400 for DPB1. A handful of DR-DQ haplotypes were handled as single units for association and clustering because linkage in the cohort was strong. Among about 360 genotyped donors of the cohort, an average of around 240,000 unique TCR beta nucleotide sequences were sequenced per donor, about a sixth of them non-productive. The investigation overall reported the following: Because some donors lacked HLA typing at each locus, the association tests relied only on the typed subset. A cluster of highly shared sequence variants was judged likely to represent a technical artifact of the sequencing pipeline. In this cohort, only TCR beta chains were sequenced, and detectable features were limited by the absence of alpha or paired-chain data. Because counts were too low, seventeen rarely observed V segments, including chromosome 9 orphons, were excluded from the earlier analysis of 587 of the donors. In a later analysis, several top co-occurrence clusters were reported to appear linked to parvovirus B19, influenza, CMV and Epstein-Barr virus. The authors suggested that the approach could potentially be extended to other disease states and immunological phenotypes. When HLA alleles, especially DR and DQ, strongly co-occurred, attributing TCR associations to individual alleles was difficult. A total of about 180 TCR beta chains were listed by the study as associated with cytomegalovirus. A later analysis associated roughly 17,000 TCR beta sequences with specific HLA alleles at a false discovery rate of 0.05. Correlated functional status among segregating V segments might reflect linkage disequilibrium, but an unknown experimental factor could not be ruled out. According to a later analysis, TCR association rates differed among HLA loci, with DRB1 alleles showing the most associated TCRs and HLA-C alleles showing the fewest. While some public TCRs were present in many individuals, most TCR sequences turned up only very rarely across donors. Three of the identified cytomegalovirus-associated TCR beta chains were confirmed in vitro to be specific for cytomegalovirus antigens. The only immune exposure information available for the cohort was CMV serostatus. A further reported finding was that TCR beta sequences accurately predicted the HLA-A and HLA-B alleles for most subjects in the first cohort. In an earlier analysis of around 600 of the donors, most TCR beta V segments were observed in productive rearrangements about 90% or about 30% of the time, broadly matching IMGT annotations. Most CMV-associated TCR beta chains appeared to be HLA-restricted in a later analysis, and the HLA associations seemed to be driven largely by CMV exposure. According to a later genetic analysis, donors in an Asian-associated ancestry cluster had fewer N-insertions in productive TCRs than the roughly 670-donor mean. The classifier was reported to diagnose cytomegalovirus status with high specificity and sensitivity in both the original cohort and the validation cohort. An association between a missense DCLRE1C variant and V-gene and J-gene trimming of TCR beta chains was found in a later genetic analysis and replicated in an independent cohort. Roughly uniform sequencing depth across donors was assumed in presence/absence analyses, although this assumption may not hold. A later analysis found that HLA-associated TCR beta chains were more clonally expanded and had lower generation probabilities than equally common non-associated chains.

The library came from the immunoSEQ multiplex PCR assay. The multiplex PCR relied on a mix of 60 forward primers for TCR Vbeta segments and 13 reverse primers for TCR Jbeta segments. The CDR3 region of rearranged TCR beta genes was amplified from genomic DNA by a multiplex PCR assay. The amplified TCR beta libraries were sequenced on the Illumina HiSeq System as 87-base-pair reads. Concerning the study's data processing: In a later analysis, tens of millions of unique TCR beta chains were counted across the roughly 610 repertoires, and roughly 10 million of these chains were shared by at least two donors. A nearest-neighbor algorithm error-corrected the raw reads and collapsed the reads into unique sequences, merging closely related sequences to remove PCR and sequencing errors. Alignment of CDR3 sequences to IMGT reference sequences was used to assign V, D and J gene segments. For a sequence to be retained, a match of at least six nucleotides was required to both a V gene segment and a J gene segment. A rearrangement counted as productive if the CDR3 had no stop codons and remained in frame with V and J, and every other rearrangement counted as non-productive. CDR3 was defined according to IMGT convention as the region running from the second conserved V-encoded cysteine to the conserved J-encoded phenylalanine. The earlier analysis of roughly 590 of the donors excluded any sequence lacking an unambiguous match to a single V gene segment. An earlier analysis of a few hundred of the donors classified V segments as functional when productive rearrangements were above 56.7% and as segregating when the standard deviation between donors was above 5%. A statistical classification framework was built for diagnosing cytomegalovirus status from the catalog of TCR beta chain sequences. In a later analysis, TCR nucleotide sequences were compared against IMGT/GENE-DB human TR gene sequences so that V and J genes could be assigned. In a later analysis, CDR3 sequences and most-parsimonious VDJ recombination scenarios were assigned using the TCRdist pipeline. In a later analysis, every TCR beta chain was defined by the combination of its CDR3 amino acid sequence and its V-gene family, and reads without a unique V-gene family were dropped. As a way to deal with suspected cross-contamination and a sequencing artifact, a later analysis dropped more than 500 nucleotide sequences that were highly shared and had low generation probability. A later analysis calculated a clonal expansion index for each public chain from normalized within-repertoire ranks of inferred template counts. In a later analysis, generation probabilities were computed with a VDJ recombination model fitted to out-of-frame rearrangements, and the resulting probabilities were checked against IGoR. In a later analysis, hypergeometric tests were used to score TCR-TCR, TCR-HLA and TCR-CMV co-occurrence, with a repertoire-size bias correction applied to TCR pairs. In a later analysis, false discovery rates were estimated by permuting HLA or CMV assignments 20 times. A later analysis grouped co-occurring TCRs with DBSCAN, adding TCRdist sequence similarity when clustering within HLA-allele-positive subsets. Repertoires with fewer than 30,000 or more than 120,000 public chains, plus five repertoires with anomalous nucleotide sharing, were excluded from co-occurrence clustering. The clones in this table, taken by TCRdb from immuneACCESS, are in-frame only. Not every clone is retained; where verified, under half of the shortfall comes from an unresolved V gene, and the cause of the rest is unknown. V, J and clone size reflect that table, while D and trimming were determined from the DNA. The sample contains about 130,000 clones, 77% of them found a single time. The biggest ten clones account for approximately 4.5% of the sample.

The cohort was made up of about 610 healthy bone marrow donors. All cohort members were sampled while nominally healthy, although unrecorded immune exposures were likely present. The donor was CMV seropositive and was included in the group of some 290 seropositive cohort members. Each donor provided a peripheral blood sample, and peripheral blood mononuclear cells were used for TCR beta sequencing. The Qiagen DNeasy Blood Extraction Kit was used to extract genomic DNA from the blood cell samples. About this clone: Its antigen is not yet known. It has no much larger one-base neighbor in the sample; base qualities were not kept.

Sequencing was done on a sample of PBMCs. The origin of this receptor is a male donor in good health and CMV-seropositive.

The CDR3 protein: CASSQEVRGRQYF. The sequence in DNA is TGTGCCAGCAGCCAAGAGGTCAGGGGGCGGCAGTACTTC. The rearrangement joined TRBV14 to TRBJ2-7; TRBD1 matches 8 bases in the middle. For CDR1 and CDR2, the germline V gene lists SGHDN and FVKESK. Ends trimmed: V by 0 bases, J by 9 bases; bases unmatched to a gene: 4. From its cysteine to its phenylalanine, the CDR3 spans 13 amino acids. The kept DNA is CDR3 alone, 39 bases in frame from the first base.